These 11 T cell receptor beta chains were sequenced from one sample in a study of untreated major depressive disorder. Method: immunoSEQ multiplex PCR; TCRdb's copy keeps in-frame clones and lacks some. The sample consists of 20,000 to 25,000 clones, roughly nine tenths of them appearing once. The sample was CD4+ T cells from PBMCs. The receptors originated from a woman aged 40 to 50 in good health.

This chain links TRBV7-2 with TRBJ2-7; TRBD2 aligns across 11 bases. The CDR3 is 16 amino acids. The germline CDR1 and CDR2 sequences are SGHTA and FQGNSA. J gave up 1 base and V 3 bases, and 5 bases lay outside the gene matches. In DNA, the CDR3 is TGTGCCAGCAGCTTTCGACTAGCGGGGCCTTCCTACGAGCAGTACTTC. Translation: CASSFRLAGPSYEQYF. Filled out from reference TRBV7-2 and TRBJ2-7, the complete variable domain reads GAGVSQSPSNKVTEKGKDVELRCDPISGHTALYWYRQSLGQGLEFLIYFQGNSAPDKSGLPSDRFSAERTGGSVSTLTIQRTQQEDSAVYLCASSFRLAGPSYEQYFGPGTRLTVT.

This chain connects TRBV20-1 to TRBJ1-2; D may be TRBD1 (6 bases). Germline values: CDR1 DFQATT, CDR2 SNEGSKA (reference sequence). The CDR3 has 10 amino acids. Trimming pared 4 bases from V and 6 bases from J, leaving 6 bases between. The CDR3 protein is CSATGDGYTF. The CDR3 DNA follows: TGCAGTGCTACAGGGGATGGCTACACCTTC.

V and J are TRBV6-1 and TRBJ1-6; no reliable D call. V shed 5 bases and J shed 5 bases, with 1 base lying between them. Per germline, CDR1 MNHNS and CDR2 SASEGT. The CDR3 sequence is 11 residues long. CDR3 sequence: CASSHNSPLHF. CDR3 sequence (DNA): TGTGCCAGCAGTCATAATTCACCCCTCCACTTT.

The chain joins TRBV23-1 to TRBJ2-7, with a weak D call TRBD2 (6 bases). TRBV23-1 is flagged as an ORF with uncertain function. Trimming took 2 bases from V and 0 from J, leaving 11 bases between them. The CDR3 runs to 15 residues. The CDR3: CASSQGGASSYEQYV. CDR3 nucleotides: TGCGCCAGCAGTCAAGGCGGGGCTAGCTCCTACGAGCAGTACGTC.

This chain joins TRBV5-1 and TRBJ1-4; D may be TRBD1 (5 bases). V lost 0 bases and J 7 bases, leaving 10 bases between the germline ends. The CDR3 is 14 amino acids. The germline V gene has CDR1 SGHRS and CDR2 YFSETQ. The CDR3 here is CASSLGWGSEKLFF. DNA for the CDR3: TGCGCCAGCAGCTTGGGGTGGGGCAGTGAAAAACTGTTTTTT.

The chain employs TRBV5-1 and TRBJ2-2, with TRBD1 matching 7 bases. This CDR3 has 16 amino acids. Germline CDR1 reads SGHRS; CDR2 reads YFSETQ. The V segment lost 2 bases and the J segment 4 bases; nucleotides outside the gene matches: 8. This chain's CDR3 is CASSFNTGASTGELFF. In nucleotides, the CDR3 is TGCGCCAGCAGCTTTAACACAGGGGCCAGCACCGGGGAGCTGTTTTTT.

CDR3 nucleotide sequence: TGTGCCAGCAACCTTTTAATCGCAAAGCAGTACGTC. This gives the protein CASNLLIAKQYV. The chain has TRBV28 and TRBJ2-7; D is unresolved. The germline V and J ends were trimmed by 7 bases and 8 bases, with 15 bases remaining between them. The CDR3 contains 12 residues. The germline CDR1 and CDR2 sequences are MDHEN and SYDVKM.

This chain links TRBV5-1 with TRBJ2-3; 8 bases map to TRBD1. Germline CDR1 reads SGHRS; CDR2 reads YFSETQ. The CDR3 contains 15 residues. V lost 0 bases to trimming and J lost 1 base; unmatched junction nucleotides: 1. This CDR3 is CASSLEQGGTDTQYF. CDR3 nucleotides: TGCGCCAGCAGCTTGGAACAGGGGGGCACAGATACGCAGTATTTT.

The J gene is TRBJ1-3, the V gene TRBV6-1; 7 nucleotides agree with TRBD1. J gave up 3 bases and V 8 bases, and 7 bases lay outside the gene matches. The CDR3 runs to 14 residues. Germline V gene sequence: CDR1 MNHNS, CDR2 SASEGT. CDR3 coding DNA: TGTGCCAGCTCCCAGGGGGGTAATGGAAACACCATATATTTT. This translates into CASSQGGNGNTIYF.

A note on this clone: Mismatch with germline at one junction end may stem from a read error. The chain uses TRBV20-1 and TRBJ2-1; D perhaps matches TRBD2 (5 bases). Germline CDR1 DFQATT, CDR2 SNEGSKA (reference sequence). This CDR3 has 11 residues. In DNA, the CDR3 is TGCAGTGCTAGAGGTCCAGGACTGGTTGTCTTC. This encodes CSARGPGLVVF.

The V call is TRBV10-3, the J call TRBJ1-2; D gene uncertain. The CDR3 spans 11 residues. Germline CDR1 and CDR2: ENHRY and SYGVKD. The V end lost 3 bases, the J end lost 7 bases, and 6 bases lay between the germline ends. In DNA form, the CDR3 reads TGTGCCATCAGTGAAGGGTTTGGCTACACCTTC. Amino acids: CAISEGFGYTF.